Shown below are 25 T cell receptor beta chains from a single sample sequenced in a study of cytomegalovirus exposure and HLA in healthy donors. 60 Vbeta and 13 Jbeta primers were used in PCR. The method was immunoSEQ multiplex PCR; TCRdb's version includes in-frame clones alone and lacks a portion of them. The sample records roughly 180,000 clones, 60% to 80% being singletons. Material for sequencing was PBMCs. The source is a woman in her 40s in good health and CMV-seropositive.

The chain carries TRBV18 and TRBJ2-3, with D possibly TRBD2 on 5 matching bases. Between the trimmed V and J ends, which lost 5 bases and 3 bases, there was a span of 15 bases. Germline values: CDR1 KGHSH, CDR2 LQKENI. There are 15 residues in the CDR3. In DNA, the CDR3 is TGTGCCAGCTCATTGGCGCTCACGGGGACAGATACGCAGTATTTT. Translating it yields CASSLALTGTDTQYF.

To note about this clone: This specimen includes other DNA sequences encoding the same CDR3. This rearrangement joins TRBV5-1 to TRBJ2-5; 7 nucleotides agree with TRBD1. V was pared by 3 bases and J by 3 bases, with 2 bases of the junction left unmatched. CDR3 length: 13 amino acids. Germline V gene lookup returns CDR1 SGHRS and CDR2 YFSETQ. The CDR3, as DNA: TGCGCCAGCAGCTGGACAGGAGAAGAGACCCAGTACTTC. This gives the protein CASSWTGEETQYF.

This clone appeared a single time. The chain combines TRBV5-1 with TRBJ2-1; 12 bases line up with TRBD2. Unmatched junction bases numbered 13, after V lost 0 bases and J lost 12 bases. CDR3 size: 17 residues. Germline CDR1 reads SGHRS; CDR2 reads YFSETQ. The CDR3 nucleotides are TGCGCCAGCAGCTTGGGGTTGACTAGCGGGAGAGTGGAGGGGCAGTTCTTC. Encoded protein: CASSLGLTSGRVEGQFF.

The V gene is TRBV10-2, the J gene TRBJ1-4; D is unclear. The CDR3 contains 15 residues. Germline CDR1 WSHSY, CDR2 SAAADI. The germline V and J ends were trimmed by 0 bases and 8 bases, with 13 bases remaining between them. DNA for the CDR3: TGCGCCAGCAGTGAGTCGGGCACGTCCAGGGAAAAACTGTTTTTT. Its protein is CASSESGTSREKLFF.

The rearrangement links TRBV5-1 to TRBJ1-1, with TRBD1 identical over 10 bases. Germline CDR1 and CDR2: SGHRS and YFSETQ. With V trimmed by 4 bases and J by 1 base, 10 bases remained unmatched. CDR3 length: 17 residues. CDR3 DNA: TGCGCCAGCAGCCCGCGGACAGGGGGTTCGGGGAACACTGAAGCTTTCTTT. It encodes CASSPRTGGSGNTEAFF.

The V gene is TRBV15, the J gene TRBJ2-3; 9 bases align to TRBD2. Unmatched junction bases numbered 7, after V lost 4 bases and J lost 2 bases. The germline gives CDR1 LNHNV, CDR2 YYDKDF (reference sequence). The CDR3 consists of 16 residues. DNA of the CDR3: TGTGCCACCAGCACCTGGACTAGCGTTTTCACAGATACGCAGTATTTT. It codes for CATSTWTSVFTDTQYF.

This CDR3 reads CASNFEGTEAFF. The DNA for the CDR3 is TGTGCCAGCAACTTCGAGGGCACTGAAGCTTTCTTT. This rearrangement joins TRBV6-6 to TRBJ1-1; the D is unclear. The ends were cut back, 7 bases at V and 4 bases at J, with 10 bases in the middle. Germline V gives CDR1 MNHNY, CDR2 SVGAGI (reference sequence). The CDR3 is made up of 12 amino acids.

The J gene is TRBJ1-3, the V gene TRBV5-1; D ambiguous. V dropped 2 bases and J dropped 5 bases, with 14 bases sitting between them. This CDR3 spans 15 amino acids. Germline V gives CDR1 SGHRS, CDR2 YFSETQ. CDR3 bases: TGCGCCAGCAGCTTTCGGCCGGGAGATCGAAACACCATATATTTT. Translated: CASSFRPGDRNTIYF.

The rearrangement links TRBV5-4 to TRBJ1-1, with D possibly matching TRBD1 (6 bases). Germline CDR1 reads SGHNT; CDR2 reads YYREEE (reference sequence). The CDR3 length is 15 residues. Deletions cut 4 bases from V and 4 bases from J, with 17 bases between. CDR3 sequence (DNA): TGTGCCAGCAGCCTCTCGGGACAAATTATCACTGAAGCTTTCTTT. It yields the protein CASSLSGQIITEAFF.

This clone was recorded a few times. The CDR3 reads CASSLARGSEAFF. CDR3 nucleotides: TGTGCCAGCAGCTTAGCGAGAGGCAGTGAAGCTTTCTTT. The rearrangement links TRBV11-3 to TRBJ1-1, with D unclear. Deletions cut 1 base from V and 7 bases from J, with 10 bases between. Per germline, CDR1 SGHNT and CDR2 YENEEA. The CDR3 contains 13 residues. The full variable domain, its missing parts supplied by reference TRBV11-3 and TRBJ1-1, is EAGVVQSPRYKIIEKKQPVAFWCNPISGHNTLYWYLQNLGQGPELLIRYENEEAVDDSQLPKDRFSAERLKGVDSTLKIQPAELGDSAVYLCASSLARGSEAFFGQGTRLTVV.

The J gene is TRBJ2-1, the V gene TRBV5-1, with 10 bases aligning to TRBD2. The V and J ends lost 4 bases and 4 bases, in that order; junction bases with no gene match: 5. This CDR3 spans 15 amino acids. Germline V CDR1 and CDR2: SGHRS, YFSETQ. As DNA, the CDR3 is TGCGCCAGCAGCGCGGGGACTAGCGAATACAATGAGCAGTTCTTC. Protein product: CASSAGTSEYNEQFF.

This clone was seen a handful of times. The chain uses TRBV6-6 and TRBJ1-2; 12 positions match TRBD1. The V gene's germline CDR1 is MNHNY and CDR2 SVGAGI (reference sequence). This CDR3 has 15 residues. The V gene end was trimmed by 1 base and the J gene end by 6 bases; junction bases not matched to a gene: 3. The DNA of the CDR3 is TGTGCCAGCAGTTACTTCGGGACAGGGGGCAATGGCTACACCTTC. Translation gives CASSYFGTGGNGYTF.

The chain uses TRBV6-4 and TRBJ2-7; TRBD1 agrees at 7 bases. CDR3 size: 15 residues. V shed 4 bases and J 2 bases; nucleotides not matched to a gene: 8. Germline V gives CDR1 MRHNA, CDR2 SNTAGT. The CDR3 protein is CASSAETGIPYEQYF. The CDR3 coding sequence is TGTGCCAGCAGTGCCGAGACAGGGATACCCTACGAGCAGTACTTC.

This clone was seen a few times. The CDR3 bases are TGTGCCAGCAGTGACAGGGGAGAAAATGAAAAACTGTTTTTT. This gives the protein CASSDRGENEKLFF. The rearrangement links TRBV6-5 to TRBJ1-4; 8 bases agree with TRBD1. Germline CDR1 reads MNHEY; CDR2 reads SVGAGI. This CDR3 is 14 amino acids long. With V trimmed by 5 bases and J by 5 bases, 4 bases remained unmatched.

This clone appeared once. This chain links TRBV5-1 with TRBJ1-1, with TRBD1 matching 9 bases. The CDR3 loop spans 16 amino acids. J lost 4 bases, V lost 2 bases, and 9 bases had no gene match. Germline V gives CDR1 SGHRS, CDR2 YFSETQ. CDR3 protein: CASSLEWTGEGTEAFF. The CDR3 DNA sequence: TGCGCCAGCAGCTTAGAATGGACAGGGGAGGGCACTGAAGCTTTCTTT.

V is TRBV15 and J is TRBJ2-4; 7 bases match TRBD1. Trimming cost V 0 bases and J 0 bases; bases outside gene matches: 14. CDR3 size: 20 residues. CDR1 is LNHNV, CDR2 YYDKDF, per germline (reference sequence). CDR3 nucleotide sequence: TGTGCCACCAGCAGAGAAACCGGGACAGACTTAATTCTAGCCAAAAACATTCAGTACTTC. Its protein product is CATSRETGTDLILAKNIQYF.

Notes on this clone: The junction and the germline gene differ at one end; a read error may be behind it. This chain connects TRBV7-7 to TRBJ2-5; 13 bases map to TRBD2. The CDR3 has 18 amino acids. Germline V CDR1 and CDR2: SSHAT, FNYEAQ (reference sequence). The CDR3 sequence: CASSILGLAGVGQETQYF. For the CDR3, the DNA is TGTGCTAGCAGCATCCTCGGACTAGCGGGAGTGGGCCAAGAGACCCAGTACTTC.

The J gene is TRBJ2-5, the V gene TRBV7-3; TRBD2 aligns across 9 bases. This CDR3 contains 16 residues. Germline loops: CDR1 SGHTA, CDR2 FQGTGA. V trimming: 1 base; J trimming: 5 bases; junction bases outside the gene matches: 8. Here the CDR3 DNA reads TGTGCCAGCAGCTTAATGGGTAGCGGGAGATGGGAGACCCAGTACTTC. Protein: CASSLMGSGRWETQYF.

V and J are TRBV6-1 and TRBJ1-1, with 7 bases fitting TRBD1. V dropped 1 base and J dropped 2; count of bases not matched to a gene: 4. The germline gives CDR1 MNHNS, CDR2 SASEGT. This CDR3 is 15 amino acids long. CDR3 sequence (DNA): TGTGCCAGCAGTGAAGGGGGGACAGCCAACACTGAAGCTTTCTTT. Encoded protein: CASSEGGTANTEAFF.

This chain connects TRBV29-1 to TRBJ2-5; 10 nucleotides match TRBD1. Germline CDR1 SQVTM, CDR2 ANQGSEA. V was clipped by 6 bases and J by 2 bases; unmatched bases: 15. This CDR3 is built from 17 residues. The CDR3 sequence: CSVELQAWTGGQETQYF. The CDR3 DNA reads as TGCAGCGTGGAACTCCAGGCGTGGACAGGGGGGCAAGAGACCCAGTACTTC. The entire variable domain, with the rest obtained from reference TRBV29-1 and TRBJ2-5, is as follows: SAVISQKPSRDICQRGTSLTIQCQVDSQVTMMFWYRQQPGQSLTLIATANQGSEATYESGFVIDKFPISRPNLTFSTLTVSNMSPEDSSIYLCSVELQAWTGGQETQYFGPGTRLLVL.

The CDR3 bases are TGCGCCAGCAGCCAAGATTCTGGCCCGTGGGAAGCTTTCTTT. Amino acids: CASSQDSGPWEAFF. The rearrangement uses TRBV4-1 and TRBJ1-1; D is uncertain. Trimming shortened V by 0 bases and J by 8 bases, and 13 bases separated the two germline ends. Germline CDR1 reads MGHRA; CDR2 reads YSYEKL. The CDR3 is made up of 14 amino acids.

This chain connects TRBV5-4 to TRBJ2-5, with D possibly TRBD1 on 6 matching bases. Trimming left V 4 bases short and J 2 bases short, with 12 bases between. CDR1 is SGHNT, CDR2 YYREEE, per germline (reference sequence). The CDR3 has 14 amino acids. CDR3 residues: CASSDGTTQETQYF. The CDR3 nucleotides read TGTGCCAGCAGCGACGGGACAACTCAAGAGACCCAGTACTTC. Using reference TRBV5-4 and TRBJ2-5 for the parts outside the CDR3, the full variable domain is ETGVTQSPTHLIKTRGQQVTLRCSSQSGHNTVSWYQQALGQGPQFIFQYYREEENGRGNFPPRFSGLQFPNYSSELNVNALELDDSALYLCASSDGTTQETQYFGPGTRLLVL.

The chain couples TRBV27 to TRBJ2-7; D ambiguous. V lost 7 bases and J 3 bases, leaving 16 bases between the germline ends. This CDR3 has 14 amino acids. From germline, CDR1 is MNHEY and CDR2 SMNVEV (reference sequence). The DNA of the CDR3 is TGTGCCAGCAAAATGACACGGCTTCTCTACGAGCAGTACTTC. Translation gives CASKMTRLLYEQYF.

The chain links TRBV6-1 to TRBJ2-5, with a weak D call TRBD2 (5 bases). V lost 2 bases and J 5 bases, leaving 15 bases between the germline ends. Germline V gene lookup returns CDR1 MNHNS and CDR2 SASEGT. The CDR3 length is 15 residues. The CDR3 region has the DNA TGTGCCAGCAGTGAAATCGGACCCCCGGGGGAGACCCAGTACTTC. Translated: CASSEIGPPGETQYF.

This clone showed up just a few times. V usage is TRBV4-3 and J usage is TRBJ2-5; 10 nucleotides line up with TRBD2. The CDR3 has 17 residues. CDR1 is LGHNA, CDR2 YSLEER, per germline. V was clipped by 2 bases and J by 5 bases; unmatched bases: 11. The chain's CDR3 is CASSQIAGGQAGETQYF. CDR3 nucleotide sequence: TGCGCCAGCAGCCAAATAGCGGGAGGTCAGGCAGGGGAGACCCAGTACTTC.